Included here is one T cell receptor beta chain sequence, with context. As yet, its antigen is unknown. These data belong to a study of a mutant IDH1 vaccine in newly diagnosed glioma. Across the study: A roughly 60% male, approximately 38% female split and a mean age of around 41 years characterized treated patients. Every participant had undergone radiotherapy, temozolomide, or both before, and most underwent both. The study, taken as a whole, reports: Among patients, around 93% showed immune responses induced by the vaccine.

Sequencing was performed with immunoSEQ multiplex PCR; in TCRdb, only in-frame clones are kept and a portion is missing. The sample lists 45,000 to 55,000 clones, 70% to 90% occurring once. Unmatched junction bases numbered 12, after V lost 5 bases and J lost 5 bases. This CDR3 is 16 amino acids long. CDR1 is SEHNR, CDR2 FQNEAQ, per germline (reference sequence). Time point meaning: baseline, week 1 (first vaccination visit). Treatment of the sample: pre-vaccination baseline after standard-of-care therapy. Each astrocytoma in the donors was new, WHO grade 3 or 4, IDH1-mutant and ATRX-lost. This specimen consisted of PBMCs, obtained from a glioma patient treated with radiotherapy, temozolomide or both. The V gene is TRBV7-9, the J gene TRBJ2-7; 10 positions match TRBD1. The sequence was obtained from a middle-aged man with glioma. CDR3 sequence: CASSPMLGQGKNEQYF. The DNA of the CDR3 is TGTGCCAGCAGCCCGATGTTGGGACAGGGGAAAAACGAGCAGTACTTC.